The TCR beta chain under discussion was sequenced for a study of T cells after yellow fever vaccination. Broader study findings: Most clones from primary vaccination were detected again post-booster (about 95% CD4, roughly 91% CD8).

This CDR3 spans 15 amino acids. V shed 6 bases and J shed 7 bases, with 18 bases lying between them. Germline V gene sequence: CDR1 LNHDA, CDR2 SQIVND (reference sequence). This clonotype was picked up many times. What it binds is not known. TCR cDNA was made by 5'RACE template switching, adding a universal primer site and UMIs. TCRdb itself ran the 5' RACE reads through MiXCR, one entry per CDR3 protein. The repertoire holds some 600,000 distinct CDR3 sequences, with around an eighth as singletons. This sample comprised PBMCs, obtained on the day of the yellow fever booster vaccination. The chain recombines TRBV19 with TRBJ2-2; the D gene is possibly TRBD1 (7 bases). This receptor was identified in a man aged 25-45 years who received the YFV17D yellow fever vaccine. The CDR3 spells CASRRQGGDSGELFF. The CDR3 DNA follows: TGTGCCAGTAGACGACAGGGCGGGGACAGCGGGGAGCTGTTTTTT.